This TCR beta chain was observed in a study of T cell responses to AZD1222 COVID-19 vaccine. Study-wide findings and caveats: Receipt of two AZD1222 doses was followed by a rise in Spike-specific TCR breadth and depth. The CD4 TCRs associated with vaccination extended across spike and predominated at 160-218 and 743-854. Among the donors, most were white British and more were female, and clonal diversity was possibly underestimated.

J was trimmed by 5 bases and V by 5 bases; bases with no gene match: 19. There are 20 residues in the CDR3. Germline CDR1 SSHAT, CDR2 FNYEAQ (reference sequence). Comment on this clone: Its antigen is still unknown.

Assay used: immunoSEQ multiplex PCR; TCRdb lists only in-frame clones, some missing. The profile shows about 120,000 clones, more than 80% of them singletons. The V and J genes are TRBV7-7 and TRBJ2-5, with 14 nucleotides matching TRBD2. The source of this sequence is an adult who received the MenACWY meningococcal vaccine as a control. Source: peripheral blood, taken 28 days after the second dose of the MenACWY control vaccine. The chain's CDR3 is CASSASRFGLAGGGMETQYF. DNA of the CDR3: TGTGCCAGCAGCGCATCCCGGTTCGGACTAGCGGGGGGTGGAATGGAGACCCAGTACTTC.